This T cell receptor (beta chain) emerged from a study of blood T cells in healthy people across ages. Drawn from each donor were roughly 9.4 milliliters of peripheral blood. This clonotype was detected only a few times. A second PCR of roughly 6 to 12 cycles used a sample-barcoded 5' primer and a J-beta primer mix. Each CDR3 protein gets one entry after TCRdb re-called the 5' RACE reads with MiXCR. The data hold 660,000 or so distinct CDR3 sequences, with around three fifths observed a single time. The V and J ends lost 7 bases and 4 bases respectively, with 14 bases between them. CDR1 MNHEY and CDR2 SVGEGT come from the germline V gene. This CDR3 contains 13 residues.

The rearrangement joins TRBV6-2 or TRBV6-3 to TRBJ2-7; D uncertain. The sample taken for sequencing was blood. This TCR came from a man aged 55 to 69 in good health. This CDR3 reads CASKPLPTYEQYF. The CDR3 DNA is TGTGCCAGCAAACCCCTGCCCACGTACGAGCAGTACTTC.